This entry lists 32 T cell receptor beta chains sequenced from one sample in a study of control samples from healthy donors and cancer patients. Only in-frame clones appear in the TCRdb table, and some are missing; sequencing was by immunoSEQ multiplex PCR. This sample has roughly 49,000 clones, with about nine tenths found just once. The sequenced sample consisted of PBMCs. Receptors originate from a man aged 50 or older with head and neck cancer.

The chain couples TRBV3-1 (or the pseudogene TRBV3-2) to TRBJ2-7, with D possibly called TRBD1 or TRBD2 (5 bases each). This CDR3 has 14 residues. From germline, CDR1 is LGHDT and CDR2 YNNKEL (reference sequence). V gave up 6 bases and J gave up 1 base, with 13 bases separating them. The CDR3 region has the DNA TGTGCCAGCAGTCAGCCCAGGGAGTCCTACGAGCAGTACTTC. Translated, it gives CASSQPRESYEQYF.

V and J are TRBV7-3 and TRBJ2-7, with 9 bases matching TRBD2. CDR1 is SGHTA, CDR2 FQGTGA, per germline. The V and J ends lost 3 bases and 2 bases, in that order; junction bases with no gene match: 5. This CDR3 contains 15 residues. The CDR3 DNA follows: TGTGCCAGCAGCTTGGGAGCGGGAGGTCCCTACGAGCAGTACTTC. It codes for CASSLGAGGPYEQYF.

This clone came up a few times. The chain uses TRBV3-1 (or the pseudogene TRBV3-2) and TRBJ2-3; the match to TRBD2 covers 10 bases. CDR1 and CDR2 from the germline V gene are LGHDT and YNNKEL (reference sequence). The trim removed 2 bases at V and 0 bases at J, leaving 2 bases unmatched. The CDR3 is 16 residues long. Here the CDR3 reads CASSQSTSGSTDTQYF. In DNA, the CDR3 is TGTGCCAGCAGCCAATCGACTAGCGGGAGCACAGATACGCAGTATTTT.

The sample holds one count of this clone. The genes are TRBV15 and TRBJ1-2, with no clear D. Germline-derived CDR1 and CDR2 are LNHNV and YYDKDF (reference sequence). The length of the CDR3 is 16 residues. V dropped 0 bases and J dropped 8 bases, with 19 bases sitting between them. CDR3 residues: CATSRDRSGDRWGYTF. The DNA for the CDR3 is TGTGCCACCAGCAGAGATCGTTCGGGAGATCGGTGGGGCTACACCTTC. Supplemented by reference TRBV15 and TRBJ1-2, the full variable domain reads DAMVIQNPRYQVTQFGKPVTLSCSQTLNHNVMYWYQQKSSQAPKLLFHYYDKDFNNEADTPDNFQSRRPNTSFCFLDIRSPGLGDTAMYLCATSRDRSGDRWGYTFGSGTRLTVV.

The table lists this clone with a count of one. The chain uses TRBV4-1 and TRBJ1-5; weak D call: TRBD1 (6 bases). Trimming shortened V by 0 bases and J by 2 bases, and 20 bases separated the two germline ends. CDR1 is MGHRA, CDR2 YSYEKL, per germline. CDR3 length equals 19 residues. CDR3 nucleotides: TGCGCCAGCAGCCAAGATCAGGGGATAAGGATTTCGGGCAATCAGCCCCAGCATTTT. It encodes CASSQDQGIRISGNQPQHF.

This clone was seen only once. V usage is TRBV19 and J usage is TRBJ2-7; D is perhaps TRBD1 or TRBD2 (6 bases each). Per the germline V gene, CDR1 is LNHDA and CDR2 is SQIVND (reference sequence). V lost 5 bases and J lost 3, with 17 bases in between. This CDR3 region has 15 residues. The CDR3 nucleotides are TGTGCCAGTAGTCCACGGGGGCTTCCGAACTACGAGCAGTACTTC. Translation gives CASSPRGLPNYEQYF.

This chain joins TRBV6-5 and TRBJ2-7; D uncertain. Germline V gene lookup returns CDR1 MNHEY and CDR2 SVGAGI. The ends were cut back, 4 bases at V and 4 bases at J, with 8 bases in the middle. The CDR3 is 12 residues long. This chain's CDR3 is CASSSTEYEQYF. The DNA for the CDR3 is TGTGCCAGCAGTTCGACTGAGTACGAGCAGTACTTC.

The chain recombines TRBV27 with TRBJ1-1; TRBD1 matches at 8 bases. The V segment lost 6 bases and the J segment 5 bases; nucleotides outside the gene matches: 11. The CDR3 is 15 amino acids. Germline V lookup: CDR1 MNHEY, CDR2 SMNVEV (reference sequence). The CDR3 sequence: CASRIPGQGWTEAFF. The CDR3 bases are TGTGCCAGCAGAATCCCAGGACAGGGCTGGACTGAAGCTTTCTTT.

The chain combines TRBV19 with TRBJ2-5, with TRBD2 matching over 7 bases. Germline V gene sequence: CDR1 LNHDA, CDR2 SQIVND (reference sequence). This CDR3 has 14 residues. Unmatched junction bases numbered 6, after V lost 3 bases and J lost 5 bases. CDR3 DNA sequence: TGTGCCAGTAGTATCGGCGGGAGTTGGGAGACCCAGTACTTC. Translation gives CASSIGGSWETQYF.

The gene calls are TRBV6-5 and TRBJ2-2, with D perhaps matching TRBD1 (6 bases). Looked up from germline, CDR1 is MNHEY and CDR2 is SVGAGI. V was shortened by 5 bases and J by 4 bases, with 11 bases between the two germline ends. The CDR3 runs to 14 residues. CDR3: CASSMSGVTGELFF. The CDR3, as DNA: TGTGCCAGCAGTATGTCAGGGGTCACCGGGGAGCTGTTTTTT.

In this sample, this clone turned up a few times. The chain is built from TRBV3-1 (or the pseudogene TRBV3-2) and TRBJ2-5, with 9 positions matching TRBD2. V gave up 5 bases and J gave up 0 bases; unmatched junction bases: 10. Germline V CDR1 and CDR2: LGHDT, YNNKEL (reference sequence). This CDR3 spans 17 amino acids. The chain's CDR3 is CASSSYASGGYQETQYF. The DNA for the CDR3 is TGTGCCAGCAGCTCATATGCAAGCGGGGGGTACCAAGAGACCCAGTACTTC.

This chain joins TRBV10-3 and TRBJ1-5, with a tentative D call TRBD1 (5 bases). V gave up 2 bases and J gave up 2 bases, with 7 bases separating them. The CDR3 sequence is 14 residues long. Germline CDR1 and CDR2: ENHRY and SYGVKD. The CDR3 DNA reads TGTGCCATCAGTGAGGGAGGGGGCAATCAGCCCCAGCATTTT. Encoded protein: CAISEGGGNQPQHF.

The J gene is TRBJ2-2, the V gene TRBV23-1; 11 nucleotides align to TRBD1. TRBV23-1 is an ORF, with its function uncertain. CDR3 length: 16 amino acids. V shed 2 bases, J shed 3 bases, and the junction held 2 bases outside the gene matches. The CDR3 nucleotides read TGCGCCAGCAGTCAACCGGGACAGGGGGACACCGGGGAGCTGTTTTTT. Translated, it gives CASSQPGQGDTGELFF.

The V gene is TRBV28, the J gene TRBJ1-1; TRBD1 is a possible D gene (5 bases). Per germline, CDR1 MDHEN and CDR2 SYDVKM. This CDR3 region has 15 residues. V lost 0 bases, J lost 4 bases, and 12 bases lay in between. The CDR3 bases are TGTGCCAGCAGTTTATGGGGGGTAGAAATCACTGAAGCTTTCTTT. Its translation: CASSLWGVEITEAFF.

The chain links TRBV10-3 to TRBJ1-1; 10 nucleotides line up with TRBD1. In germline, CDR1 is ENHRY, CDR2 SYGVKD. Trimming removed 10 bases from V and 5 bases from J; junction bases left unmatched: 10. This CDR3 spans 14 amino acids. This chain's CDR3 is CATGLDRGQTEAFF. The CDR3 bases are TGTGCCACTGGCCTTGACAGGGGGCAAACTGAAGCTTTCTTT.

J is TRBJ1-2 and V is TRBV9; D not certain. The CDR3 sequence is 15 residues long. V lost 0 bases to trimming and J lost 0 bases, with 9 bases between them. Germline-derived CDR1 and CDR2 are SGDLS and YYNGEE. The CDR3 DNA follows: TGTGCCAGCAGCGTAGAGCTCAGCACTAACTATGGCTACACCTTC. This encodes CASSVELSTNYGYTF.

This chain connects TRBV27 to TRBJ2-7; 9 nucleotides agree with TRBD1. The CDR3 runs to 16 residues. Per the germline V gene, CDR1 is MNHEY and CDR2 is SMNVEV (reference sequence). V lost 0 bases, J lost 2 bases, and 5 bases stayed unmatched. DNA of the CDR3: TGTGCCAGCAGTTTATCCTGGACAGGGGCTCCCTACGAGCAGTACTTC. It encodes CASSLSWTGAPYEQYF.

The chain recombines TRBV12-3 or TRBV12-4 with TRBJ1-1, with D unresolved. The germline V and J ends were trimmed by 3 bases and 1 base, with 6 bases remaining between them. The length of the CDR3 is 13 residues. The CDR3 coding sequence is TGTGCCAGCAGTTTTCAGGAGAACACTGAAGCTTTCTTT. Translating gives CASSFQENTEAFF.

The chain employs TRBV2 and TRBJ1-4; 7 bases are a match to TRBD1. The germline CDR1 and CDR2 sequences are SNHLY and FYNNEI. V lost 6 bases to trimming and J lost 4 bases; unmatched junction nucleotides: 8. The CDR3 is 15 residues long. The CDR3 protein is CASRGGQNINEKLFF. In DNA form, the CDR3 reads TGTGCCAGCAGGGGGGGACAGAACATTAATGAAAAACTGTTTTTT.

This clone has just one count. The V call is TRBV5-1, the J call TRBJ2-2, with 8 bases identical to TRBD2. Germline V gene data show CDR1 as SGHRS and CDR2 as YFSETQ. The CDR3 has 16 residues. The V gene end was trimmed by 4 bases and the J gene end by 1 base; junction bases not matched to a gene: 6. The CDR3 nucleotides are TGCGCCAGCAGCGCTTCGGGACTAGGGAACACCGGGGAGCTGTTTTTT. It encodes CASSASGLGNTGELFF.

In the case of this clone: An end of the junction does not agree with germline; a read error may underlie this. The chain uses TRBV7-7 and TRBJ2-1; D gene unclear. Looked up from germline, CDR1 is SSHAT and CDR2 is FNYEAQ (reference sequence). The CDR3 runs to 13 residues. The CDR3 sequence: CASSLSPYNEQFF. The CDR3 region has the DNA TGTGCTAGCAGCTTATCCCCATACAATGAGCAGTTCTTC.

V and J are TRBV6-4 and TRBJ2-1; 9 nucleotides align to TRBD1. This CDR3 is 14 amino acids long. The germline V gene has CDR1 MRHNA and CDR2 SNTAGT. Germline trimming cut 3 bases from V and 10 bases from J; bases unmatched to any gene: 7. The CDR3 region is CASSDPGTGTEQFF. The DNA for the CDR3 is TGTGCCAGCAGTGATCCGGGGACAGGGACAGAGCAGTTCTTC.

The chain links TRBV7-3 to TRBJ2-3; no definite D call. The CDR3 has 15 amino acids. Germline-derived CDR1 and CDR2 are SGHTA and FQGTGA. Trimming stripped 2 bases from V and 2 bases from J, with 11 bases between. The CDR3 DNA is TGTGCCAGCAGCTTACTGGGTAGCCCCACAGATACGCAGTATTTT. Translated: CASSLLGSPTDTQYF.

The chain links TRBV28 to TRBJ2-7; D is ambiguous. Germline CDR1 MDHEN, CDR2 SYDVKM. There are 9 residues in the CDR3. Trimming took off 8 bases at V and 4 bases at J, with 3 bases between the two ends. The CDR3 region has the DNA TGTGCCAGCGGTTACGAGCAGTACTTC. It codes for CASGYEQYF.

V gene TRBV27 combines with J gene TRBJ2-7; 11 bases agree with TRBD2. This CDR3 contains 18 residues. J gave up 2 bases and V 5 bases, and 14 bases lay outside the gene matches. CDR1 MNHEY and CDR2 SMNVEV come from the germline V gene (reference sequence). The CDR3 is CASSPAFLGSGRAYEQYF. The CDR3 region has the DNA TGTGCCAGCAGTCCCGCGTTTTTGGGTAGCGGGAGGGCCTACGAGCAGTACTTC.

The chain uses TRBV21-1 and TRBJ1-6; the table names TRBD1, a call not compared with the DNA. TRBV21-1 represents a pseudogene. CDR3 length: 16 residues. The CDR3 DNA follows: TGTGCCAGCACAATCCCGGACAGGCCCTTAAATTCACCCCTCCACTTT. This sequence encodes CASTIPDRPLNSPLHF.

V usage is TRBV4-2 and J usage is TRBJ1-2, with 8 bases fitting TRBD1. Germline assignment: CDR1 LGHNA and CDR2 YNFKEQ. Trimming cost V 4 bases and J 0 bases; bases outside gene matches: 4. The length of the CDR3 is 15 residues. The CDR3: CASSRRTGTNYGYTF. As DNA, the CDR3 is TGTGCCAGCAGCCGACGGACAGGGACTAACTATGGCTACACCTTC.

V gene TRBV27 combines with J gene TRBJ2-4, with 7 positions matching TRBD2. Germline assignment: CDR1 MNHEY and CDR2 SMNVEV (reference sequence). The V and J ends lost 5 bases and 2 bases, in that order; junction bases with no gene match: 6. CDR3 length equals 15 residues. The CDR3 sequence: CASSGWEGTKNIQYF. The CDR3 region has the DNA TGTGCCAGCAGTGGGTGGGAGGGTACCAAAAACATTCAGTACTTC.

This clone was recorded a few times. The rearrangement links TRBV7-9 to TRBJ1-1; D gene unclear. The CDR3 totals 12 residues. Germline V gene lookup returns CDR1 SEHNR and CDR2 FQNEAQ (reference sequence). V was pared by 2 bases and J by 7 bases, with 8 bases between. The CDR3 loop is CASSLQALEAFF. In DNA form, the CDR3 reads TGTGCCAGCAGCTTACAGGCCCTTGAAGCTTTCTTT.

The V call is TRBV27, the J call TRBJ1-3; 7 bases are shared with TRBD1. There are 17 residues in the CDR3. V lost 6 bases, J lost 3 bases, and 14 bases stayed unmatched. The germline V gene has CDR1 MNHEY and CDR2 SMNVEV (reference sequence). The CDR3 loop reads CASSPGQTAENGNTIYF. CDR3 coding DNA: TGTGCCAGCAGCCCGGGACAGACGGCGGAGAATGGAAACACCATATATTTT.

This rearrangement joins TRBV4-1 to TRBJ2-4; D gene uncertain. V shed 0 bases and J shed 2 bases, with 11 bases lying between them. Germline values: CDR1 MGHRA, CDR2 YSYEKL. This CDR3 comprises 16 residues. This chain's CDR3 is CASSQDIRQTKNIQYF. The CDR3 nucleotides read TGCGCCAGCAGCCAAGATATACGGCAAACCAAAAACATTCAGTACTTC.

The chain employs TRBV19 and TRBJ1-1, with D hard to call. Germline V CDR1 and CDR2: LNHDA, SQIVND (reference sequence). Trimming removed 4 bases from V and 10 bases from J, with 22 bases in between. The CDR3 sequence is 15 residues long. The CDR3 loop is CASSTRSQTAPGAFF. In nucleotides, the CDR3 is TGTGCCAGTAGTACCCGATCACAGACGGCCCCTGGAGCTTTCTTT.